This is a list of T cell receptor beta chains from one sample in a study of blood T cell repertoires in COVID-19. Clones were sequenced by immunoSEQ multiplex PCR, and TCRdb holds only the in-frame ones, with some missing. The sample carries 150,000 to 200,000 clones, about three quarters recorded once. Sequenced input: peripheral blood. The receptor set was obtained from a woman aged 50 to 60 with active or convalescent COVID-19. Each CDR3 is given with its conserved first and last residue. Each record gives: clone size, V gene, J gene, D gene, CDR3 DNA, CDR3 protein. D genes are given only for firm matches. Clone size, where shown, is once, few, many, or a class for clones that have expanded.

clone size: few; V gene: TRBV20-1; J gene: TRBJ2-1; D gene: NA; CDR3 DNA: TGCAGTGCTAGTGCCATGGGGAGTAGCCCATCCTTCTCCTACAATGAGCAGTTCTTC; CDR3 protein: CSASAMGSSPSFSYNEQFF
clone size: many; V gene: TRBV20-1; J gene: TRBJ2-7; D gene: NA; CDR3 DNA: TGCAGTGCTGGGGGGAACGAGCAGTACTTC; CDR3 protein: CSAGGNEQYF
clone size: NA; V gene: TRBV6-5; J gene: TRBJ1-2; D gene: NA; CDR3 DNA: TGTGCCAGCACCTTTGACCCCCCTCGGGACTATGGCTACACCTTC; CDR3 protein: CASTFDPPRDYGYTF
clone size: NA; V gene: TRBV27; J gene: TRBJ2-7; D gene: TRBD1; CDR3 DNA: TGTGCCAGCAGACGGACAGGGCAGCTCGAGCAGTACTTC; CDR3 protein: CASRRTGQLEQYF
clone size: NA; V gene: TRBV11-2; J gene: TRBJ2-3; D gene: NA; CDR3 DNA: TGTGCCAGCAGCTTAGAAGGGGCCACAGATACGCAGTATTTT; CDR3 protein: CASSLEGATDTQYF
clone size: NA; V gene: TRBV27; J gene: TRBJ2-5; D gene: NA; CDR3 DNA: TGTGCCAGCCAACCTCTTCTGAGCGAGGAGACCCAGTACTTC; CDR3 protein: CASQPLLSEETQYF
clone size: NA; V gene: TRBV7-2; J gene: TRBJ2-7; D gene: TRBD2; CDR3 DNA: TGTGCCAGCAGCTCCCCTCTAGCGGGGGGAGGCGGTTACGAGCAGTACTTC; CDR3 protein: CASSSPLAGGGGYEQYF
clone size: NA; V gene: TRBV7-9; J gene: TRBJ1-2; D gene: TRBD1; CDR3 DNA: TGTGCCAGCAGCTCTAGGGGGCTGGGCTATGGCTACACCTTC; CDR3 protein: CASSSRGLGYGYTF
clone size: NA; V gene: TRBV28; J gene: TRBJ1-5; D gene: TRBD1; CDR3 DNA: TGTGCCAGCAGTTTTTCACAGGGGGCCTATCAGCCCCAGCATTTT; CDR3 protein: CASSFSQGAYQPQHF
clone size: NA; V gene: TRBV4-3; J gene: TRBJ1-1; D gene: TRBD1; CDR3 DNA: TGCGCCAGCAGCCGGGACAGGGTGAACACTGAAGCTTTCTTT; CDR3 protein: CASSRDRVNTEAFF
clone size: NA; V gene: TRBV29-1; J gene: TRBJ2-5; D gene: TRBD2; CDR3 DNA: TGCAGCGTTGCAGCGGGGGGCCTAGGAGAGACCCAGTACTTC; CDR3 protein: CSVAAGGLGETQYF
clone size: NA; V gene: TRBV11-2; J gene: TRBJ1-1; D gene: NA; CDR3 DNA: TGTGCCAGCAGCCCGAGTCCGAACACTGAAGCTTTCTTT; CDR3 protein: CASSPSPNTEAFF
clone size: NA; V gene: TRBV19; J gene: TRBJ1-5; D gene: NA; CDR3 DNA: TGTGCCAGTAGTGTGGGCCCGGGCAATCAGCCCCAGCATTTT; CDR3 protein: CASSVGPGNQPQHF
clone size: NA; V gene: TRBV4-1; J gene: TRBJ2-1; D gene: NA; CDR3 DNA: TGCGCCAGCAGCCAAGGAGGACTTTACAATGAGCAGTTCTTC; CDR3 protein: CASSQGGLYNEQFF
clone size: NA; V gene: TRBV7-9; J gene: TRBJ1-2; D gene: NA; CDR3 DNA: TGTGCCAGCAGCCCCGACCAGGGATATGGCTACACCTTC; CDR3 protein: CASSPDQGYGYTF
clone size: few; V gene: TRBV7-8; J gene: TRBJ2-5; D gene: NA; CDR3 DNA: TGTGCCAGCAGCCCCAGTAGGGGTTACGAAGAGACCCAGTACTTC; CDR3 protein: CASSPSRGYEETQYF
clone size: NA; V gene: TRBV5-5; J gene: TRBJ2-2; D gene: TRBD2; CDR3 DNA: TGTGCCAGCAGCTGGGGACTAGCGGGCCACACCGGGGAGCTGTTTTTT; CDR3 protein: CASSWGLAGHTGELFF
clone size: NA; V gene: TRBV29-1; J gene: TRBJ1-1; D gene: NA; CDR3 DNA: TGCAGCGTTGACGCTACAGGGACTGAAGCTTTCTTT; CDR3 protein: CSVDATGTEAFF